The rows below give T cell receptor beta chains drawn from one sample of a study of blood T cell repertoires in COVID-19. Profiling relied on immunoSEQ multiplex PCR, and the TCRdb table lists in-frame clones only, not all of them. The sample shows approximately 270,000 clones, roughly 88% of them seen only once. Specimen: peripheral blood. The receptors stem from a woman in her seventies with acute or convalescent COVID-19. Both conserved end residues are part of each CDR3. A D gene is named only where the DNA matches it firmly. The listing skips clone size in some rows; elsewhere it reads once, few, many or a size class.

J gene	D gene	clone size	V gene	CDR3 DNA	CDR3 protein
TRBJ2-3	NA	NA	TRBV5-6	TGTGCCAGCGGCCCGGAGGGGCGGGTCACAGATACGCAGTATTTT	CASGPEGRVTDTQYF
TRBJ1-4	TRBD1	NA	TRBV5-1	TGCGCCAGCAGCGCGAATACAGGGGAAGGGGAAAAACTGTTTTTT	CASSANTGEGEKLFF
TRBJ1-1	NA	NA	TRBV5-1	TGCGCCAGCAGCCTGCAGGGGAACACTGAAGCTTTCTTT	CASSLQGNTEAFF
TRBJ1-1	NA	NA	TRBV6-5	TGTGCCAGCAGGCGGACAGACAACACTGAAGCTTTCTTT	CASRRTDNTEAFF
TRBJ1-1	NA	NA	TRBV4-2	TGTGCCAGCAGCCCTTCAGTGAACACTGAAGCTTTCTTT	CASSPSVNTEAFF
TRBJ2-1	NA	NA	TRBV6-1	TGTGCCAGCAGTGAAGCGATAGGAGGCTCAAGGACCTACAATGAGCAGTTCTTC	CASSEAIGGSRTYNEQFF
TRBJ2-1	TRBD1	once	TRBV5-6	TGTGCCAGCAGCTTTTTCGGCAGGGGGCAGACAAATGAGCAGTTCTTC	CASSFFGRGQTNEQFF
TRBJ1-2	NA	NA	TRBV5-1	TGCGCCAGCAGCTTGGTTGGGGCGCAAGGCTACACCTTC	CASSLVGAQGYTF
TRBJ1-4	NA	NA	TRBV6-5	TGTGCCAGCACGGGGGGACTCGAAAAACTGTTTTTT	CASTGGLEKLFF
TRBJ2-3	NA	once	TRBV5-6	TGTGCCAGCAGCTTGGTGGTGAGCCGCACTGCAGATACGCAGTATTTT	CASSLVVSRTADTQYF
TRBJ2-7	NA	NA	TRBV6-5	TGTGCCAGCAGTTATAACAGAGCCTACGAGCAGTACTTC	CASSYNRAYEQYF
TRBJ2-3	NA	NA	TRBV4-2	TGTGCCAGCAGTCTACTAGGGGGGGGCACGAATACGCAGTATTTT	CASSLLGGGTNTQYF
TRBJ1-2	NA	NA	TRBV6-6	TGTGCCAGCAGCCCCCAAATAACGGACTTCACCTTC	CASSPQITDFTF
TRBJ1-3	TRBD1	NA	TRBV5-4	TGTGCCAGCAGCGGCGGACAGGGGAGAGGGTCAGGAAACACCATATATTTT	CASSGGQGRGSGNTIYF
TRBJ1-6	TRBD1	NA	TRBV5-4	TGTGCCAGCAGCCGACAGGACAGGGGTTCGCCCCTCCACTTT	CASSRQDRGSPLHF
TRBJ2-5	TRBD2	NA	TRBV3-1/TRBV3-2	TGTGCCAGCAGCAAACTAGCGGGTCAAGAGACCCAGTACTTC	CASSKLAGQETQYF
TRBJ1-1	TRBD1	NA	TRBV18	TGTGCCAGCTCACAGACAGGGGAAACTGAAGCTTTCTTT	CASSQTGETEAFF
TRBJ1-2	NA	NA	TRBV19	TGTGCCAGTAGTAGGGGGAGCAGGGGCCTCTATGGCTACACCTTC	CASSRGSRGLYGYTF
TRBJ2-2	TRBD2	NA	TRBV5-1	TGCGCCAGCAGCTTGGATCTAGCGGGGGGCAACACCGGGGAGCTGTTTTTT	CASSLDLAGGNTGELFF
TRBJ1-1	NA	once	TRBV7-8	TGTGCCAGCAGCCCGGGGGGAGGGAAAGCTTTCTTT	CASSPGGGKAFF
TRBJ2-1	TRBD1	NA	TRBV6-1	TGTGCCAGCAACCCTGGACAGGTGAACAATGAGCAGTTCTTC	CASNPGQVNNEQFF
TRBJ1-1	NA	few	TRBV18	TGTGCCAGCTCACCGGAGTCGGGCACTGAAGCTTTCTTT	CASSPESGTEAFF
TRBJ2-6	NA	NA	TRBV21-1	TGTGCCAGCAGCAAGGCGGACAGGGGTAGCGGGGCCAACGTCCTGACTTTC	CASSKADRGSGANVLTF
TRBJ1-5	NA	NA	TRBV9	TGTGCCAGCAGCACTACCGGGTCTTCTAATCAGCCCCAGCATTTT	CASSTTGSSNQPQHF
TRBJ2-7	TRBD1	NA	TRBV6-5	TGTGCCAGCACCAGACAGGGAAGCTACGAGCAGTACTTC	CASTRQGSYEQYF
TRBJ1-2	NA	NA	TRBV19	TGTGCCAGTACCCCCCGGGTTAGGGGCTATGGCTACACCTTC	CASTPRVRGYGYTF
TRBJ2-5	TRBD2	NA	TRBV9	TGTGCCAGCAGCCTCGGGGGGGTGACATGGTACCAAGAGACCCAGTACTTC	CASSLGGVTWYQETQYF
TRBJ1-6	TRBD1	few	TRBV5-1	TGCGCCAGCAGCGCCGGGACAGGGTGGGATTCACCCCTCCACTTT	CASSAGTGWDSPLHF
TRBJ1-2	TRBD1	NA	TRBV3-1/TRBV3-2	TGTGCCAGCAGCCCCGGACAGGCTCACTATGGCTACACCTTC	CASSPGQAHYGYTF
TRBJ2-5	NA	NA	TRBV25-1	TGTGCCAGCACCCCCAACTGGGGGGTGGGTTACCAAGAGACCCAGTACTTC	CASTPNWGVGYQETQYF
TRBJ1-3	NA	NA	TRBV18	TGTGCCAGCTCTCCGGGTTCTGGAAACACCATATATTTT	CASSPGSGNTIYF
TRBJ1-5	NA	few	TRBV7-2	TGTGCCAGCAGCTCCGGGGGGAATCAGCCCCAGCATTTT	CASSSGGNQPQHF
TRBJ2-2	TRBD1	NA	TRBV12-3/TRBV12-4	TGTGCCTTGGCAGGGGGCGGAACCGGGGAGCTGTTTTTT	CALAGGGTGELFF
TRBJ1-5	NA	NA	TRBV9	TGTGCCAGCAGCCTAAATAGCAATCAGCCCCAGCATTTT	CASSLNSNQPQHF
TRBJ2-3	NA	NA	TRBV5-6	TGTGCCAGCAGCTCGGGGTTCACAGATACGCAGTATTTT	CASSSGFTDTQYF
TRBJ2-6	NA	NA	TRBV15	TGTGCCACCAGCAGAGATTTAGGGGGCTCTGGGGCCAACGTCCTGACTTTC	CATSRDLGGSGANVLTF
TRBJ1-1	NA	NA	TRBV11-1	TGTGCCAGCAGCGTATCTTCGGGGTTTGGGGACACTGAAGCTTTCTTT	CASSVSSGFGDTEAFF
TRBJ1-2	NA	once	TRBV5-1	TGCGCCAGCAGCTTGGGGCCAGGGTTGAAAGGCTACACCTTC	CASSLGPGLKGYTF
TRBJ1-5	NA	NA	TRBV15	TGTGCCACCCGAGAGGTTCGAGGAATACCCCAGCATTTT	CATREVRGIPQHF
TRBJ2-7	TRBD2	NA	TRBV5-1	TGCGCCAGCAGCTTGGTGACTAGCGGGGGGCCCGGCTCCTACGAGCAGTACTTC	CASSLVTSGGPGSYEQYF